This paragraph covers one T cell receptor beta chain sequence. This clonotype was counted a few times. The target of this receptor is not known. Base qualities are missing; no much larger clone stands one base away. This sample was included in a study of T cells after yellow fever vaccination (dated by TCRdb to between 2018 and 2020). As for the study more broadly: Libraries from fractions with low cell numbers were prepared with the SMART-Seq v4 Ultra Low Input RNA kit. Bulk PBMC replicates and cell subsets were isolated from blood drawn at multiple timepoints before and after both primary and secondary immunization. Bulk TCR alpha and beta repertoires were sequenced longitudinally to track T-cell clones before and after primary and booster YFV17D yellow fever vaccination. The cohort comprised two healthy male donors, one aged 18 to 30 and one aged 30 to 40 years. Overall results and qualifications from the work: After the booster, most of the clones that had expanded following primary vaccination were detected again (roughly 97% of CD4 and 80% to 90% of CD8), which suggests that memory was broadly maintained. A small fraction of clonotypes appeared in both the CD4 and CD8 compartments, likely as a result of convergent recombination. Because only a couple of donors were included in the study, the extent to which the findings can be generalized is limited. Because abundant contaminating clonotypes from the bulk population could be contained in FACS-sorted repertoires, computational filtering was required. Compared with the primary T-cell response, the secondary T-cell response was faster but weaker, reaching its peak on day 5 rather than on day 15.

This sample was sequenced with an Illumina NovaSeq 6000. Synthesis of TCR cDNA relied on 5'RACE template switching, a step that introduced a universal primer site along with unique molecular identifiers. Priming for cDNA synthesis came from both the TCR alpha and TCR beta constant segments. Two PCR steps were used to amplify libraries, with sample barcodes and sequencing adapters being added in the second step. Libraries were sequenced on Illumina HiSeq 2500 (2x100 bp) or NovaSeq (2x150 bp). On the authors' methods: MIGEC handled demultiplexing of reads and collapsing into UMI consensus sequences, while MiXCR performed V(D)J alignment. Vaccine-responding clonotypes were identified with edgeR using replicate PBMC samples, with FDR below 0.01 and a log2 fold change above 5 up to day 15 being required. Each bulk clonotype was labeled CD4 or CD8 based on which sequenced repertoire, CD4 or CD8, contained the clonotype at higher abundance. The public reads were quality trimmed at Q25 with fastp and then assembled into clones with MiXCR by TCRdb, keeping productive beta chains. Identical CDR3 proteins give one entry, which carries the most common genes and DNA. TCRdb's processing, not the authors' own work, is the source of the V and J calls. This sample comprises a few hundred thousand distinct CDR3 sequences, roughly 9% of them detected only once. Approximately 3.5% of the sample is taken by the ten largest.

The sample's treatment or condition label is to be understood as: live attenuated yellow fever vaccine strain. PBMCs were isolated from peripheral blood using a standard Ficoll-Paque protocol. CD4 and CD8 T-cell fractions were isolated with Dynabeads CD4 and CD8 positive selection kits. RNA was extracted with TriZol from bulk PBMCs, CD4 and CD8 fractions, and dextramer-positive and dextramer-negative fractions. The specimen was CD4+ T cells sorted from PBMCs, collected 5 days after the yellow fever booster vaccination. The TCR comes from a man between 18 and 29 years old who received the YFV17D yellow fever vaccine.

The CDR3 region reads CSAREAGGSEKLFF. The base sequence is TGCAGTGCTAGAGAGGCGGGGGGCAGTGAAAAACTGTTTTTT. Here the chain combines TRBV20-1 and TRBJ1-4; a tentative D match to TRBD1 spans 6 bases. A distance of 12 bases separates the germline ends of V and J, which lose 0 bases and 7 bases respectively. CDR1 and CDR2, looked up from the germline V gene (reference sequence), are DFQATT and SNEGSKA. The CDR3 runs 14 amino acids, cysteine and phenylalanine included. Of all the DNA, just the CDR3 is kept, 42 bases in frame from base 1.